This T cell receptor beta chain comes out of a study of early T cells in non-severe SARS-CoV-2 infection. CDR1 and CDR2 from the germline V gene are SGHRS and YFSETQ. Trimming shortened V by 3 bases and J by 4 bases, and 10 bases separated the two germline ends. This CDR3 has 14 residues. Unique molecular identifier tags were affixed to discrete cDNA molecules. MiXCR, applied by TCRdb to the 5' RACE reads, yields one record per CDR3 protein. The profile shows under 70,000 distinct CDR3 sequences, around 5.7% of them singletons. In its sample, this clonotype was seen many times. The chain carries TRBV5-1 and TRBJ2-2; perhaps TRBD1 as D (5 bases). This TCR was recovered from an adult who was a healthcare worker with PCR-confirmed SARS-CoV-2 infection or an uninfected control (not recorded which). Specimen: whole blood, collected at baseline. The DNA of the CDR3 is TGCGCCAGCAGCTCACAGGTTATCACCGGGGAGCTGTTTTTT. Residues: CASSSQVITGELFF. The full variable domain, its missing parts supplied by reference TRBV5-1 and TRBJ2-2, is KAGVTQTPRYLIKTRGQQVTLSCSPISGHRSVSWYQQTPGQGLQFLFEYFSETQRNKGNFPGRFSGRQFSNSRSEMNVSTLELGDSALYLCASSSQVITGELFFGEGSRLTVL.